This T cell receptor beta chain came from a study of beta chain features in type 1 diabetes. This clone was picked up a small number of times. The investigators reverse transcribed all of the isolated RNA, so they sequenced expressed TCRB transcripts. TCRdb's copy holds only in-frame clones and misses some; the assay was immunoSEQ multiplex PCR. The table has under 150,000 clones, 6.9% seen once. Trimming removed 3 bases from V and 6 bases from J; junction bases left unmatched: 10. This CDR3 comprises 17 residues. The clonotype originates from a woman aged 25-40 years in good health. The rearrangement joins TRBV23-1 to TRBJ2-2; the match to TRBD1 covers 10 bases. TRBV23-1 is placed among ORFs of uncertain function. Sequencing input: central memory CD4+ T cells from blood. This chain's CDR3 is CASSHQEKDRGSGELFF. The DNA for the CDR3 is TGCGCCAGCAGTCACCAGGAGAAGGACAGGGGGTCCGGGGAGCTGTTTTTT.